Included here is one T cell receptor beta chain sequence, with context. What it binds is unknown. The V gene lost 8 bases and the J gene lost 11 bases, with 18 bases spanning the gap. CDR1 MNHEY and CDR2 SVGAGI come from the germline V gene. The CDR3 is 12 amino acids. This sample is part of a study of OX40 agonist ivuxolimab in advanced cancers. In the study overall: The dose-escalation group included hepatocellular carcinoma, melanoma, renal cell carcinoma and head and neck cancer.

The data were produced by immunoSEQ multiplex PCR, yet TCRdb's version contains in-frame clones alone and is incomplete. The sample consists of approximately 82,000 clones, around four fifths of them appearing once. Broader study findings: Researchers did not establish what antigens the expanded peripheral T cells target.

Excluded were patients having autoimmune disease history or systemic immunosuppression. V and J are TRBV6-5 and TRBJ1-1, with D perhaps matching TRBD1 (5 bases). This receptor was identified in an adult with an advanced solid tumor such as melanoma, head and neck, liver or kidney cancer. Sequencing was performed on CD4+ or CD8+ T cells sorted from blood, taken in a trial of the OX40 agonist ivuxolimab. CDR3 nucleotide sequence: TGTGCCAGCGGACCGTCGGGACCGGCGGCTTTCTTT. Translation: CASGPSGPAAFF.